These 19 T cell receptor beta chains were sequenced from one sample in a study of Ad26.COV2.S vaccination and SARS-CoV-2 variants. The assay was immunoSEQ multiplex PCR, and TCRdb's table has in-frame clones only and misses some. The sample shows under 600,000 clones, nearly 90% of them seen only once. Documented treatment: some 20 received Ad26.COV2.S at low or high dose, single or two shots; about 5 received placebo; per-sample allocation not given. Sampling was performed 63 days after the first vaccine or placebo injection. This specimen was peripheral blood, taken in a trial of Ad26.COV2.S vaccine versus placebo. These receptors originate from a person between 18 and 65 years old who received the Ad26.COV2.S COVID-19 vaccine or a placebo.

The rearrangement uses TRBV7-9 and TRBJ1-1; D is perhaps TRBD1 (6 bases). The CDR3 covers 16 residues. Germline assignment: CDR1 SEHNR and CDR2 FQNEAQ (reference sequence). Trimming pared 5 bases from V and 1 base from J, leaving 17 bases between. In nucleotides, the CDR3 is TGTGCCAGCAGCCGCCCGGGGGGGCAGGGGAACACTGAAGCTTTCTTT. Translated: CASSRPGGQGNTEAFF.

The chain combines TRBV7-9 with TRBJ1-4; 9 bases agree with TRBD1. The CDR3 spans 15 residues. J was trimmed by 5 bases and V by 6 bases; bases with no gene match: 7. Germline CDR1 reads SEHNR; CDR2 reads FQNEAQ (reference sequence). For the CDR3, the DNA is TGTGCCAGCAGTCGCACCGGGACAGGGAATGAAAAACTGTTTTTT. Amino acid sequence: CASSRTGTGNEKLFF. The variable domain in full, completed from reference TRBV7-9 and TRBJ1-4, reads DTGVSQNPRHKITKRGQNVTFRCDPISEHNRLYWYRQTLGQGPEFLTYFQNEAQLEKSRLLSDRFSAERPKGSFSTLEIQRTEQGDSAMYLCASSRTGTGNEKLFFGSGTQLSVL.

The count of this clone is one. For the CDR3, the DNA is TGTGCCAGCAGTGTTAATCCTACTTTGAACACTGAAGCTTTCTTT. Protein sequence: CASSVNPTLNTEAFF. The V and J genes are TRBV2 and TRBJ1-1; D is ambiguous. The CDR3 is made up of 15 amino acids. Trimming stripped 4 bases from V and 0 bases from J, with 12 bases between. Germline CDR1 reads SNHLY; CDR2 reads FYNNEI.

The genes are TRBV6-5 and TRBJ2-5, with D hard to call. This CDR3 has 13 amino acids. V was shortened by 4 bases and J by 2 bases, with 8 bases between the two germline ends. Germline V gene lookup returns CDR1 MNHEY and CDR2 SVGAGI. The CDR3 DNA sequence: TGTGCCAGCAGTTCATGGGAACAAGAGACCCAGTACTTC. It codes for CASSSWEQETQYF.

V usage is TRBV6-5 and J usage is TRBJ2-5; D is undetermined. CDR3 size: 11 residues. V shed 6 bases and J shed 7 bases, with 9 bases lying between them. Germline V gene data show CDR1 as MNHEY and CDR2 as SVGAGI. CDR3 residues: CASRDVGTQYF. DNA of the CDR3: TGTGCCAGCAGGGACGTGGGGACCCAGTACTTC.

The chain links TRBV5-5 to TRBJ1-5, with D possibly matching TRBD1 (5 bases). Germline V lookup: CDR1 SGHKS, CDR2 YYEKEE (reference sequence). The CDR3 runs to 16 residues. V lost 0 bases and J 3 bases, leaving 13 bases between the germline ends. CDR3 in amino acids: CASSLGWQGFNQPQHF. The CDR3 DNA follows: TGTGCCAGCAGCTTGGGATGGCAGGGATTCAATCAGCCCCAGCATTTT.

The CDR3 sequence: CASSRDRGREKLFF. Written as DNA, the CDR3 is TGTGCCAGTAGCCGAGACAGGGGGCGAGAAAAACTGTTTTTT. The chain employs TRBV19 and TRBJ1-4, with 10 nucleotides matching TRBD1. There are 14 residues in the CDR3. With 6 bases clipped from V and 8 bases from J, the junction kept 6 bases outside the gene matches. The germline CDR1 and CDR2 sequences are LNHDA and SQIVND (reference sequence).

With regard to this clone: One junction end disagrees with the germline gene, perhaps due to a read error. The CDR3: CASSPGGVGAYRYTF. In DNA form, the CDR3 reads TGTGCCAGCTCACCAGGCGGAGTTGGTGCCTATCGCTACACCTTC. V is TRBV18 and J is TRBJ1-2; D gene ambiguous. The CDR3 has 15 residues. Germline lookup yields CDR1 KGHSH and CDR2 LQKENI. The whole variable domain, filled in from reference TRBV18 and TRBJ1-2, reads NAGVMQNPRHLVRRRGQEARLRCSPMKGHSHVYWYRQLPEEGLKFMVYLQKENIIDESGMPKERFSAEFPKEGPSILRIQQVVRGDSAAYFCASSPGGVGAYRYTFGSGTRLTVV.

The chain uses TRBV5-1 and TRBJ2-5; possibly TRBD2 for D (6 bases). CDR1 and CDR2 from the germline V gene are SGHRS and YFSETQ. The CDR3 contains 16 residues. Trimming shortened V by 4 bases and J by 5 bases, and 21 bases separated the two germline ends. DNA for the CDR3: TGCGCCAGCAGCCCAGGGTTCGGGAGCCTTGAGGAGACCCAGTACTTC. It encodes CASSPGFGSLEETQYF.

V is TRBV27 and J is TRBJ1-2; 8 bases are shared with TRBD1. Germline lookup yields CDR1 MNHEY and CDR2 SMNVEV (reference sequence). The CDR3 is 17 residues long. After removal of 7 bases from V and 7 bases from J, the junction contained 20 bases not matched to a gene. The CDR3 sequence: CASTVTHQDRVGGGYTF. The CDR3 nucleotides read TGTGCCAGCACCGTAACCCACCAGGACAGGGTAGGGGGTGGCTACACCTTC.

The V call is TRBV6-2 or TRBV6-3, the J call TRBJ2-2; weak D call: TRBD1 (5 bases). V was shortened by 5 bases and J by 0 bases, with 22 bases between the two germline ends. This CDR3 comprises 19 residues. The V gene's germline CDR1 is MNHEY and CDR2 SVGEGT. DNA for the CDR3: TGTGCCAGCAGTATCTGGACAACGATCCAGTTCGCGAACACCGGGGAGCTGTTTTTT. Translated, it gives CASSIWTTIQFANTGELFF.

The chain combines TRBV28 with TRBJ1-5, with 8 bases identical to TRBD1. CDR1 MDHEN and CDR2 SYDVKM come from the germline V gene. The CDR3 consists of 14 residues. Trimming cost V 6 bases and J 6 bases; bases outside gene matches: 7. CDR3 DNA: TGTGCCAGCAGAGACAGGGGAGGAAGTCAGCCCCAGCATTTT. Its translation: CASRDRGGSQPQHF.

The count of this clone is one. The V gene is TRBV2, the J gene TRBJ1-1, with 9 bases identical to TRBD1. The CDR3 sequence is 16 residues long. The germline V gene encodes CDR1 SNHLY and CDR2 FYNNEI. The V gene end was trimmed by 0 bases and the J gene end by 5 bases; junction bases not matched to a gene: 7. CDR3: CASSEALIGQGTEAFF. CDR3 nucleotide sequence: TGTGCCAGCAGTGAAGCGCTTATCGGACAGGGGACTGAAGCTTTCTTT.

This rearrangement joins TRBV5-1 to TRBJ2-5, with 8 bases aligning to TRBD2. The germline V gene has CDR1 SGHRS and CDR2 YFSETQ. The CDR3 is made up of 16 amino acids. The V gene end was trimmed by 0 bases and the J gene end by 5 bases; junction bases not matched to a gene: 9. In DNA, the CDR3 is TGCGCCAGCAGCTTGGGCACTAGCGGTAATTTGGAGACCCAGTACTTC. It encodes CASSLGTSGNLETQYF.

The V gene is TRBV7-2, the J gene TRBJ1-1; D not certain. In germline, CDR1 is SGHTA, CDR2 FQGNSA. The CDR3 is made up of 13 amino acids. V was clipped by 5 bases and J by 3 bases, with 10 bases between them. This CDR3 reads CASSTQMDTEAFF. CDR3 sequence (DNA): TGTGCCAGCAGCACGCAGATGGACACTGAAGCTTTCTTT.

This clone has a single count. This chain links TRBV4-2 with TRBJ2-5; D possibly matches TRBD1 or TRBD2 (5 bases each). The V end was cut by 4 bases, the J end by 0 bases, with 18 bases between. The CDR3 has 17 residues. Germline-derived CDR1 and CDR2 are LGHNA and YNFKEQ. The CDR3 region is CASSLTGAARDQETQYF. In DNA form, the CDR3 reads TGTGCCAGCAGCCTCACCGGGGCGGCGCGGGACCAAGAGACCCAGTACTTC.

The chain combines TRBV9 with TRBJ2-6; D ambiguous. Germline V lookup: CDR1 SGDLS, CDR2 YYNGEE. V shed 1 base and J shed 1 base, with 3 bases lying between them. CDR3 length: 14 amino acids. This CDR3 is CASSVFSGANVLTF. CDR3 bases: TGTGCCAGCAGCGTATTTTCTGGGGCCAACGTCCTGACTTTC.

This clone has just a few counts. The chain combines TRBV5-6 with TRBJ1-5; D ambiguous. V dropped 4 bases and J dropped 5 bases, with 10 bases sitting between them. The CDR3 has 13 amino acids. CDR1 and CDR2 (germline): SGHDT, YYEEEE. As DNA, the CDR3 is TGTGCCAGCAGCGGAGGTCGCTATCAGCCCCAGCATTTT. Protein product: CASSGGRYQPQHF.

CDR3 sequence reads: CASSESRLAGQDEQFF. Written as DNA, the CDR3 is TGTGCCAGCAGTGAATCTCGACTAGCGGGACAGGATGAGCAGTTCTTC. The gene calls are TRBV25-1 and TRBJ2-1; TRBD2 agrees at 11 bases. The CDR3 covers 16 residues. V was pared by 1 base and J by 8 bases, with 7 bases of the junction left unmatched. Per the germline V gene, CDR1 is MGHDK and CDR2 is SYGVNS.